The rows below give T cell receptor beta chains drawn from one sample of a study of HIV-infected patients and healthy controls. TCRdb reprocessed the 5' RACE reads with MiXCR, giving one entry per CDR3 protein. The sample consists of some 67,000 distinct CDR3 sequences, around 17% of them appearing once. The sequenced sample consisted of CD4+ T cells from blood. The receptors derive from a human donor in good health. Both conserved end residues are part of each CDR3. The D gene is left open where the match is weak. Some rows have no size entry. The others give once, few or many, or a class for an expanded clone.

J,D,V,length,size,CDR3,DNA
TRBJ2-3,TRBD1,TRBV25-1,14,many,CASQQGAPGDTQYF,TGTGCCAGCCAACAGGGGGCCCCGGGGGATACGCAGTATTTT
TRBJ1-5,TRBD1,TRBV20-1,14,many,CSASGTDSNQPQHF,TGCAGTGCTAGTGGGACAGATAGCAATCAGCCCCAGCATTTT
TRBJ2-6,TRBD1,TRBV7-3,17,NA,CASSLVGGAGGANVLTF,TGTGCCAGCAGCTTAGTAGGGGGCGCGGGTGGGGCCAACGTCCTGACTTTC
TRBJ2-5,TRBD2,TRBV19,15,NA,CASTSAPGGRETQYF,TGTGCCAGTACCTCAGCACCGGGGGGTAGGGAGACCCAGTACTTC
TRBJ1-5,NA,TRBV7-9,15,few,CASSLGTGRDQPQHF,TGTGCCAGCAGCTTAGGAACAGGGAGGGATCAGCCCCAGCATTTT
TRBJ1-1,NA,TRBV12-3/TRBV12-4,11,few,CASSGQFEAFF,TGTGCCAGCAGCGGACAGTTTGAAGCTTTCTTT
TRBJ1-6,NA,TRBV7-9,14,few,CASSWEQSNSPLHF,TGTGCCAGCAGCTGGGAACAGTCTAATTCACCCCTCCACTTT
TRBJ2-1,TRBD2,TRBV29-1,15,few,CSVELAGGSYNEQFF,TGCAGCGTTGAATTAGCGGGGGGCTCCTACAATGAGCAGTTCTTC
TRBJ2-3,NA,TRBV14,18,few,CASSQESWGSASTDTQYF,TGTGCCAGCAGCCAAGAATCTTGGGGGAGCGCTAGCACAGATACGCAGTATTTT
TRBJ1-1,NA,TRBV12-3/TRBV12-4,12,NA,CASSLQATEAFF,TGTGCCAGCAGTTTACAAGCCACTGAAGCTTTCTTT
TRBJ2-7,NA,TRBV20-1,15,many,CSARKPGGTRYEQYF,TGCAGTGCCCGAAAACCAGGCGGGACACGATACGAGCAGTACTTC
TRBJ1-5,NA,TRBV3-1,13,few,CASSQGPNQPQHF,TGTGCCAGCAGCCAAGGGCCGAATCAGCCCCAGCATTTT
TRBJ1-5,NA,TRBV20-1,12,few,CSASRHDQPQHF,TGCAGTGCTAGTAGACATGATCAGCCCCAGCATTTT
TRBJ2-6,NA,TRBV11-2,13,many,CASSPTGANVLTF,TGTGCCAGCAGCCCTACTGGGGCCAACGTCCTGACTTTC
TRBJ2-7,NA,TRBV5-1,14,NA,CASSPGSPPYEQYF,TGCGCCAGCAGTCCCGGGAGTCCCCCCTACGAGCAGTACTTC
TRBJ2-3,TRBD2,TRBV7-2,17,NA,CASSSRLAGAETDTQYF,TGTGCCAGCAGCTCGAGGCTAGCGGGGGCGGAAACAGATACGCAGTATTTT
TRBJ1-5,NA,TRBV12-3/TRBV12-4,14,NA,CASTKGQPDQPQHF,TGTGCCAGCACCAAAGGACAGCCTGATCAGCCCCAGCATTTT
TRBJ1-2,NA,TRBV7-9,13,few,CASSYDTDYGYTF,TGTGCCAGCAGCTACGACACCGACTATGGCTACACCTTC
TRBJ2-7,NA,TRBV4-3,14,many,CASSQDHRVGEQYF,TGCGCCAGCAGCCAAGACCACAGGGTAGGCGAGCAGTACTTC
TRBJ2-5,NA,TRBV5-1,15,NA,CASSLAWEQAETQYF,TGCGCCAGCAGCTTGGCCTGGGAACAAGCAGAGACCCAGTACTTC
TRBJ2-7,NA,TRBV3-1,14,many,CASSQDGAWGEQYF,TGTGCCAGCAGCCAAGATGGGGCCTGGGGGGAGCAGTACTTC
TRBJ2-7,TRBD1,TRBV4-3,14,NA,CASSQDTGVLEQYF,TGCGCCAGCAGCCAAGACACAGGGGTTCTCGAGCAGTACTTC
TRBJ2-1,TRBD2,TRBV3-1,20,few,CASSQDLTLLAGGPNNEQFF,TGTGCCAGCAGCCAAGATTTAACTTTGCTAGCGGGGGGACCCAACAATGAGCAGTTCTTC
TRBJ2-2,TRBD1,TRBV27,14,many,CASRGQGAPGELFF,TGTGCCAGCAGGGGACAGGGGGCGCCCGGGGAGCTGTTTTTT
TRBJ2-5,NA,TRBV20-1,13,NA,CSTKEPGRETQYF,TGCAGTACCAAGGAACCTGGTCGGGAGACCCAGTACTTC
TRBJ2-2,NA,TRBV7-9,14,NA,CASSLAVATGELFF,TGTGCCAGCAGCTTAGCTGTCGCCACCGGGGAGCTGTTTTTT
TRBJ1-2,NA,TRBV11-1,14,many,CASSLSTPNYGYTF,TGTGCCAGCAGCTTATCAACGCCCAACTATGGCTACACCTTC
TRBJ1-6,NA,TRBV30,14,many,CAWSVLAGNSPLHF,TGTGCCTGGAGTGTATTGGCTGGGAATTCACCCCTCCACTTT
TRBJ1-6,NA,TRBV12-3/TRBV12-4,14,NA,CASSLAGPNSPLHF,TGTGCCAGCAGTTTAGCGGGCCCTAATTCACCCCTCCACTTT
TRBJ2-5,NA,TRBV19,15,NA,CATSFTYTGQETQYF,TGTGCCACTAGCTTCACCTACACAGGCCAAGAGACCCAGTACTTC
TRBJ1-1,NA,TRBV20-1,16,many,CSATLGGRYGNTEAFF,TGCAGTGCTACCCTGGGGGGAAGGTACGGGAACACTGAAGCTTTCTTT
TRBJ2-3,TRBD2,TRBV7-2,17,NA,CASSSRAGLGSTDTQYF,TGTGCCAGCAGCTCCAGGGCGGGACTAGGGAGCACAGATACGCAGTATTTT
TRBJ2-3,TRBD1,TRBV2,14,many,CASTGQGFTDTQYF,TGTGCCAGCACGGGACAGGGATTCACAGATACGCAGTATTTT
TRBJ2-1,TRBD2,TRBV5-5,17,many,CASSSYRTSGLTNEQFF,TGTGCCAGCAGCTCTTACCGGACTAGCGGGCTTACCAATGAGCAGTTCTTC
TRBJ2-3,NA,TRBV6-2/TRBV6-3,14,NA,CASSGWDKTDTQYF,TGTGCCAGCAGTGGGTGGGACAAGACAGATACGCAGTATTTT
TRBJ1-1,NA,TRBV3-1,15,NA,CASSNGGGFVTEAFF,TGTGCCAGCAGCAACGGGGGGGGTTTCGTCACTGAAGCTTTCTTT
TRBJ2-2,NA,TRBV6-5,15,NA,CASSHGQTNTGELFF,TGTGCCAGCAGTCACGGACAGACGAACACCGGGGAGCTGTTTTTT
TRBJ1-1,NA,TRBV12-3/TRBV12-4,14,few,CASSLRVMNTEAFF,TGTGCCAGCAGTTTGCGAGTTATGAACACTGAAGCTTTCTTT
TRBJ1-5,TRBD1,TRBV12-3/TRBV12-4,15,few,CASSTRTGKDQPQHF,TGTGCCAGCAGCACCCGGACAGGAAAAGATCAGCCCCAGCATTTT
TRBJ2-1,NA,TRBV12-3/TRBV12-4,11,few,CASSFGTFLVF,TGTGCCAGCAGTTTTGGGACTTTCCTTGTCTTC
TRBJ2-7,NA,TRBV19,15,NA,CASSIVAAVPYEQYF,TGTGCCAGTAGTATAGTTGCAGCCGTGCCCTACGAGCAGTACTTC
TRBJ1-1,NA,TRBV20-1,14,few,CSARDPSLNTEAFF,TGCAGTGCTAGAGATCCGAGTTTGAACACTGAAGCTTTCTTT
TRBJ2-6,NA,TRBV7-2,15,medium-sized,CASSLGGSGANVLTF,TGCGCCAGCAGCTTGGGTGGCTCTGGGGCCAACGTCCTGACTTTC
TRBJ1-5,NA,TRBV3-1,18,NA,CASSQDRRLSDSNQPQHF,TGTGCCAGCAGCCAAGATCGTAGGTTGTCGGACAGCAATCAGCCCCAGCATTTT
TRBJ2-7,NA,TRBV3-1,16,NA,CASSLRRTVASYEQYF,TGTGCCAGCAGCCTACGAAGGACAGTAGCCTCCTACGAGCAGTACTTC
TRBJ2-7,TRBD2,TRBV19,13,NA,CASRPAGVYEQYF,TGTGCCAGTAGGCCAGCGGGAGTTTACGAGCAGTACTTC
TRBJ1-4,TRBD1,TRBV7-2,14,few,CASSLTGAREKLFF,TGTGCCAGCAGCTTAACAGGGGCGCGGGAAAAACTGTTTTTT
TRBJ1-4,NA,TRBV6-6,14,NA,CASTSGGGGQKLFF,TGTGCCAGCACCTCTGGGGGGGGTGGACAAAAACTGTTTTTT
TRBJ2-7,NA,TRBV30,14,few,CAWSVGVSSDEQYF,TGTGCCTGGAGTGTCGGAGTTAGTTCCGACGAGCAGTACTTC
TRBJ2-1,TRBD2,TRBV11-2,15,NA,CASSHGGGGYNEQFF,TGTGCCAGCAGCCATGGTGGCGGGGGTTACAATGAGCAGTTCTTC
TRBJ2-1,TRBD2,TRBV7-3,17,NA,CASSLTAGLAGNNEQFF,TGTGCCAGCAGCTTAACCGCCGGACTAGCGGGTAACAATGAGCAGTTCTTC
TRBJ2-1,NA,TRBV7-2,17,NA,CASSLGFRTLVGDEQFF,TGTGCCAGCAGCTTAGGATTCCGCACCCTAGTGGGGGATGAGCAGTTCTTC